The rows below give T cell receptor beta chains drawn from one sample of a study of T cell repertoires in cytomegalovirus infection. TCRdb independently ran MiXCR on the reads; one entry per CDR3 protein. The table has 200,000 to 300,000 distinct CDR3 sequences, roughly an eighth seen once. Sequenced input: PBMCs. Receptors originate from a human donor in good health (CMV status not recorded). Some clones in this sample may be carry-over from other donors' samples. CDR3s include the opening cysteine and the closing phenylalanine or tryptophan. Fields, in order: D gene, J gene, clone size, V gene, CDR3 length, CDR3 protein, CDR3 DNA. A D gene is named only where the DNA matches it firmly. Clone size is not always given. Where it is, it says once, few, many or a class for expanded clones.

>.|TRBJ1-1|few|TRBV5-6|15
CASSFLMTPNTEAFF
TGTGCCAGCAGCTTCCTGATGACACCGAACACTGAAGCTTTCTTT
>TRBD2|TRBJ2-7|few|TRBV28|15
CASSLSSGRPYEQYF
TGTGCCAGCAGTTTATCCAGCGGGAGACCCTACGAGCAGTACTTC
>TRBD2|TRBJ2-1|.|TRBV29-1|17
CSVEDPFSGSEYNEQFF
TGCAGCGTTGAAGACCCCTTCAGCGGGAGTGAATACAATGAGCAGTTCTTC
>.|TRBJ2-3|many|TRBV12-3/TRBV12-4|16
CASSSLAEGGTDTQYF
TGTGCCAGCAGTTCCTTAGCGGAGGGGGGAACAGATACGCAGTATTTT
>.|TRBJ2-5|.|TRBV10-3|14
CAISESRAQETQYF
TGTGCCATCAGTGAGTCTAGGGCCCAAGAGACCCAGTACTTC
>TRBD2|TRBJ2-1|.|TRBV27|14
CASSLLAGEWEQFF
TGTGCCAGCAGTTTACTAGCGGGGGAATGGGAGCAGTTCTTC
>.|TRBJ2-5|.|TRBV11-2|17
CASSTQTRSLPQETQYF
TGTGCCAGCAGCACCCAAACTCGCTCCCTTCCTCAAGAGACCCAGTACTTC
>.|TRBJ1-1|many|TRBV7-2|13
CASLKLGNTEAFF
TGTGCCAGTCTGAAGTTGGGGAACACTGAAGCTTTCTTT
>.|TRBJ2-1|few|TRBV5-4|17
CASSRGLAEVGYNEQFF
TGTGCCAGCAGCAGGGGTTTAGCGGAGGTAGGGTACAATGAGCAGTTCTTC
>.|TRBJ2-2|many|TRBV7-3|18
CASSLGGSGDFYTGELFF
TGTGCCAGCAGCTTAGGGGGGTCGGGAGACTTTTACACCGGGGAGCTGTTTTTT
>TRBD1|TRBJ2-1|many|TRBV7-9|20
CASSPAGGTGFPGWLNEQFF
TGTGCCAGCAGCCCTGCCGGAGGGACAGGCTTCCCAGGATGGCTTAATGAGCAGTTCTTC
>.|TRBJ1-1|.|TRBV28|15
CASSLRILGGTEACF
TGTGCCAGCAGTTTACGGATTTTAGGGGGGACTGAAGCTTGCTTC
>TRBD1|TRBJ1-3|many|TRBV7-4|18
CASSPGTGGPSSGNTIYF
TGTGCCAGCAGCCCCGGGACAGGGGGCCCGAGCTCTGGAAACACCATATATTTT
>TRBD2|TRBJ2-3|.|TRBV29-1|13
CSESSGSEDTQYF
TGCAGCGAATCTAGCGGGAGTGAAGATACGCAGTATTTT
>TRBD2|TRBJ2-3|.|TRBV20-1|15
CSARERGGSTDTQYF
TGCAGTGCTAGAGAGCGGGGGGGCAGCACAGATACGCAGTATTTT
>.|TRBJ1-5|many|TRBV4-3|15
CASSQDRDGVQPQHF
TGCGCCAGCAGCCAAGATAGAGATGGGGTTCAGCCCCAGCATTTT
>TRBD1|TRBJ2-2|.|TRBV20-1|15
CSAQTGQGGPGELFF
TGCAGTGCTCAAACCGGACAGGGAGGACCCGGGGAGCTGTTTTTT
>.|TRBJ1-4|.|TRBV19|13
CASLDRVNEKLFF
TGTGCCAGCTTGGACAGAGTGAATGAAAAACTGTTTTTT
>.|TRBJ1-2|many|TRBV19|13
CASSGEGEYGYTF
TGTGCCAGTAGTGGGGAAGGAGAATATGGCTACACCTTC
>TRBD1|TRBJ2-3|.|TRBV5-1|16
CASSLETGGLTDTQYF
TGCGCCAGCAGCTTGGAAACAGGGGGCCTCACAGATACGCAGTATTTT
>.|TRBJ1-4|.|TRBV20-1|12
CSARDGREKLFF
TGCAGTGCTAGAGATGGACGGGAAAAACTGTTTTTT
>.|TRBJ1-1|.|TRBV5-1|17
CASSPQEPLTVNTEAFF
TGCGCCAGCAGCCCTCAGGAGCCTCTGACTGTGAACACTGAAGCTTTCTTT
>.|TRBJ2-1|.|TRBV6-2/TRBV6-3|14
CASRNGGSYNEQFF
TGTGCCAGCCGAAACGGGGGTTCCTACAATGAGCAGTTCTTC
>.|TRBJ1-1|.|TRBV11-3|12
CASTTAGEGAFF
TGTGCCAGCACTACTGCCGGGGAGGGAGCTTTCTTT
>.|TRBJ2-4|many|TRBV7-2|16
CASSPSRGLAKNIQYF
TGTGCCAGCAGCCCGAGTCGGGGTTTAGCCAAAAACATTCAGTACTTC
>.|TRBJ2-3|many|TRBV6-6|14
CASSYSRITDTQYF
TGTGCCAGCAGTTACTCAAGGATCACAGATACGCAGTATTTT